This TCR beta chain was sequenced in a study of shared clonotypes between healthy human individuals. About the study: The study drew on a couple of women and three men aged 18 to 49 as donors.

CD8 cells classed as naive were CD45RO-negative and positively selected for CCR7, excluding terminally differentiated effector memory CD45RA+ cells. Participating donors were healthy, HIV-negative adults free of recent acute infections or vaccinations. Generated by immunoSEQ multiplex PCR, the TCRdb table keeps only in-frame clones and is missing some. Among roughly 2,000,000 clones listed, about 94% were seen once. This receptor was taken from a man aged 18-30 years in good health. The specimen was naive CD8+ T cells sorted from blood.

The CDR3 DNA reads TGTGCCAGCAGCGTAGGGGTACAGGGGGCTTACGAGCAGTACTTC. Encoded protein: CASSVGVQGAYEQYF. The chain uses TRBV9 and TRBJ2-7; 9 bases agree with TRBD1. This CDR3 spans 15 amino acids. With 0 bases clipped from V and 4 bases from J, the junction kept 5 bases outside the gene matches. The germline V gene has CDR1 SGDLS and CDR2 YYNGEE. Full variable domain (missing parts from reference TRBV9 and TRBJ2-7): DSGVTQTPKHLITATGQRVTLRCSPRSGDLSVYWYQQSLDQGLQFLIQYYNGEERAKGNILERFSAQQFPDLHSELNLSSLELGDSALYFCASSVGVQGAYEQYFGPGTRLTVT.